This T cell receptor beta chain came from a study of cytomegalovirus exposure and HLA in healthy donors. The study, taken as a whole, reports: While the bulk of TCR sequences proved rare, some public TCRs turned up in many donors. Reported results showed that the classifier diagnosed cytomegalovirus status with high specificity and sensitivity. The finding came from a later analysis; first-cohort TCR clusters tended to co-occur in the roughly 120 validation repertoires. The authors enumerated over 150 TCR beta chains as linked to cytomegalovirus.

Generated by immunoSEQ multiplex PCR, the TCRdb table keeps only in-frame clones and is missing some. This sample has about 220,000 clones, with 70% to 90% found just once. The CDR3 has 14 residues. V shed 7 bases, J shed 7 bases, and the junction held 13 bases outside the gene matches. Per the germline V gene, CDR1 is SNHLY and CDR2 is FYNNEI. Concerning this clone itself: Antigen unknown.

Sequencing was done on a sample of PBMCs. The chain uses TRBV2 and TRBJ2-7; TRBD2 matches 7 bases. This clonotype originated in a woman younger than 35 in good health and CMV-seronegative. The CDR3 DNA reads TGTGCCAGCAACCCACTAGCGTCCCGGGGGGAGCAGTACTTC. Translated: CASNPLASRGEQYF.